This is a list of T cell receptor beta chains from one sample in a study of T cell responses to AZD1222 COVID-19 vaccine. The protocol was immunoSEQ multiplex PCR, while the TCRdb copy is restricted to in-frame clones and leaves out a portion. The data show approximately 120,000 clones, 88% seen once. Sequenced material: peripheral blood, taken 28 days after the second AZD1222 dose. All receptors come from an adult who received the AZD1222 COVID-19 vaccine. CDR3s include the opening cysteine and the closing phenylalanine or tryptophan. D genes are given only for firm matches. Some rows mark clone size as missing; the rest say once, few, many or name a class of expanded clone.

v_gene	abundance	d_gene	len	j_gene	CDR3aa	CDR3nt
TRBV27	-	-	13	TRBJ2-7	CASSLHTNYEQYF	TGTGCCAGCAGTTTACACACGAACTACGAGCAGTACTTC
TRBV3-1/TRBV3-2	-	-	15	TRBJ2-2	CASSSPGRYAGELFF	TGTGCCAGCAGCTCCCCAGGGAGGTACGCCGGGGAGCTGTTTTTT
TRBV19	-	TRBD1	22	TRBJ1-5	CASSKARDRAFKRPYSNQPQHF	TGTGCCAGTAGTAAAGCCCGGGACAGGGCCTTCAAGAGGCCTTATAGCAATCAGCCCCAGCATTTT
TRBV28	once	TRBD1	12	TRBJ1-1	CASSPPGGSAFF	TGTGCCAGCAGTCCACCAGGGGGTAGCGCTTTCTTT
TRBV28	once	TRBD1	16	TRBJ2-1	CASSFLQGVFYNEQFF	TGTGCCAGCAGTTTTCTTCAGGGGGTTTTCTACAATGAGCAGTTCTTC
TRBV19	-	-	14	TRBJ2-7	CASSMEGAHYEQYF	TGTGCCAGTAGTATGGAGGGGGCCCACTACGAGCAGTACTTC
TRBV5-1	-	TRBD2	18	TRBJ2-5	CASSYRLAGGSWAETQYF	TGCGCCAGCAGCTACCGACTAGCGGGAGGGTCCTGGGCTGAGACCCAGTACTTC
TRBV11-3	once	-	15	TRBJ1-1	CASSLEETAYTEAFF	TGTGCCAGCAGCTTAGAAGAGACGGCCTACACTGAAGCTTTCTTT
TRBV6-5	-	-	14	TRBJ1-3	CASTQPGMFDTIYF	TGTGCCAGCACCCAACCGGGGATGTTTGACACCATATATTTT
TRBV28	-	-	17	TRBJ1-1	CASSSKVYIRWGTEAFF	TGTGCCAGCAGTTCAAAGGTCTACATACGATGGGGCACTGAAGCTTTCTTT
TRBV7-9	-	-	16	TRBJ2-1	CASTPVSPVSYNEQFF	TGTGCCAGCACCCCAGTTTCCCCAGTCTCCTACAATGAGCAGTTCTTC
TRBV7-2	once	-	14	TRBJ1-4	CASSFQGPGEKLFF	TGTGCCAGCAGCTTCCAGGGTCCGGGGGAAAAACTGTTTTTT
TRBV18	-	-	14	TRBJ1-4	CASSPPVDREKLFF	TGTGCCAGCTCACCACCGGTGGATCGAGAAAAACTGTTTTTT
TRBV7-3	few	TRBD1	13	TRBJ1-2	CASSAQTGNGYTF	TGTGCCAGCAGCGCCCAGACAGGGAATGGCTACACCTTC
TRBV5-1	-	-	13	TRBJ1-3	CASSGTSGNTIYF	TGCGCCAGCAGTGGGACAAGTGGAAACACCATATATTTT
TRBV6-1	-	TRBD1	16	TRBJ1-5	CASSEASTGVNQPQHF	TGTGCCAGCAGTGAGGCGTCGACAGGGGTAAATCAGCCCCAGCATTTT
TRBV5-5	-	TRBD1	15	TRBJ1-6	CASSIAGTDNSPLHF	TGTGCCAGCAGCATCGCCGGGACAGATAATTCACCCCTCCACTTT
TRBV27	once	-	15	TRBJ1-5	CASSLRGQFNQPQHF	TGTGCCAGCAGTCTACGAGGGCAGTTCAATCAGCCCCAGCATTTT
TRBV7-2	-	TRBD1	15	TRBJ1-1	CASSSQGGMNTEAFF	TGTGCCAGCAGCTCTCAGGGGGGGATGAACACTGAAGCTTTCTTT
TRBV7-9	-	-	14	TRBJ1-4	CASIPSGGAGGLFF	TGTGCCAGCATCCCAAGTGGAGGGGCGGGCGGACTGTTTTTT
TRBV5-1	-	-	14	TRBJ2-7	CASSPGQRTYEQYF	TGCGCCAGCAGCCCCGGACAGAGGACCTACGAGCAGTACTTC
TRBV6-5	few	-	11	TRBJ1-1	CASNTNTEAFF	TGTGCCAGCAACACGAACACTGAAGCTTTCTTT
TRBV5-1	-	-	16	TRBJ2-7	CASSLAWQGIAGEQYF	TGCGCCAGCAGCTTGGCCTGGCAGGGGATCGCGGGCGAGCAGTACTTC
TRBV3-1/TRBV3-2	-	TRBD1	15	TRBJ2-7	CASSQGTGRFYEQYF	TGTGCCAGCAGCCAGGGGACAGGGCGCTTCTACGAGCAGTACTTC
TRBV11-2	-	TRBD2	13	TRBJ2-3	CAYRSGATDTQYF	TGTGCCTACCGTAGCGGGGCCACAGATACGCAGTATTTT
TRBV9	-	-	14	TRBJ1-1	CASSVDPANTEAFF	TGTGCCAGCAGCGTAGACCCAGCGAACACTGAAGCTTTCTTT
TRBV5-6	-	TRBD2	15	TRBJ2-3	CASSISGGATDTQYF	TGTGCCAGCAGCATTAGCGGGGGGGCGACAGATACGCAGTATTTT
TRBV19	-	-	15	TRBJ1-4	CASNRQTATNEKLFF	TGTGCCAGTAACAGGCAAACCGCAACTAATGAAAAACTGTTTTTT
TRBV7-7	-	-	14	TRBJ2-3	CASSPLGGTDTQYF	TGTGCTAGCAGCCCGCTCGGGGGCACAGATACGCAGTATTTT
TRBV27	-	TRBD1	15	TRBJ2-1	CASRLDRGSYNEQFF	TGTGCCAGCCGACTAGACAGGGGCTCCTACAATGAGCAGTTCTTC
TRBV4-2	few	-	18	TRBJ2-2	CASSPTVPGTSNTGELFF	TGTGCCAGCAGCCCGACGGTCCCCGGGACATCGAACACCGGGGAGCTGTTTTTT
TRBV3-1/TRBV3-2	-	-	12	TRBJ1-5	CASSQGDQPQHF	TGTGCCAGCAGCCAAGGGGATCAGCCCCAGCATTTT
TRBV30	-	-	14	TRBJ1-4	CAWSGGSTNEKLFF	TGTGCCTGGAGTGGGGGATCAACTAATGAAAAACTGTTTTTT
TRBV12-3/TRBV12-4	-	-	13	TRBJ2-7	CASSSGSQYEQYF	TGTGCCAGCAGCTCTGGGTCGCAATACGAGCAGTACTTC
TRBV12-3/TRBV12-4	once	-	13	TRBJ1-5	CASSLDSNQPQHF	TGTGCCAGCAGTTTGGATAGCAATCAGCCCCAGCATTTT
TRBV15	-	-	15	TRBJ1-6	CATSRDQVEDSPLHF	TGTGCCACCAGCAGAGATCAAGTGGAGGATTCACCCCTCCACTTT
TRBV3-1/TRBV3-2	once	-	12	TRBJ2-1	CASSLGANEQFF	TGTGCCAGCAGCCTAGGGGCAAATGAGCAGTTCTTC
TRBV27	-	TRBD2	14	TRBJ2-7	CASSHTFGGRGQYF	TGTGCCAGCAGTCACACTTTCGGAGGGAGGGGACAGTACTTC
TRBV7-9	-	TRBD2	15	TRBJ2-7	CASRSPASGSSEQYF	TGTGCCAGCAGATCCCCGGCTAGCGGGAGTAGCGAGCAGTACTTC
TRBV10-1	once	-	13	TRBJ1-4	CASSGDLNEKLFF	TGCGCCAGCAGCGGGGACCTTAATGAAAAACTGTTTTTT
TRBV27	-	TRBD1	15	TRBJ1-5	CASSFLTGRNQPQHF	TGTGCCAGCAGTTTCTTGACAGGGCGCAATCAGCCCCAGCATTTT
TRBV4-1	-	TRBD1	17	TRBJ1-6	CASSQSTGGASNSPLHF	TGCGCCAGCAGCCAATCCACAGGGGGCGCGAGTAATTCACCCCTCCACTTT
TRBV19	-	-	13	TRBJ1-5	CASSRGVDQPQHF	TGTGCCAGTAGTAGAGGTGTCGATCAGCCCCAGCATTTT
TRBV6-1	-	-	16	TRBJ1-1	CASSARVRQRNPEAFF	TGTGCCAGCAGTGCACGGGTCCGACAGAGAAACCCTGAAGCTTTCTTT
TRBV7-8	-	-	16	TRBJ1-3	CASSLMEPYLGNTIYF	TGTGCCAGCAGCTTAATGGAGCCATACCTTGGAAACACCATATATTTT
TRBV30	-	-	12	TRBJ1-1	CAWSPPDTEAFF	TGTGCCTGGAGTCCCCCTGACACTGAAGCTTTCTTT
TRBV7-2	-	-	14	TRBJ2-5	CASSLMDSQETQYF	TGTGCCAGCAGCTTAATGGACAGCCAAGAGACCCAGTACTTC
TRBV6-5	-	TRBD1	14	TRBJ1-1	CASTGTGSNTEAFF	TGTGCCAGCACCGGGACAGGGAGTAACACTGAAGCTTTCTTT
TRBV18	-	-	14	TRBJ1-2	CASSPPGSNYGYTF	TGTGCCAGCTCACCGCCGGGATCTAACTATGGCTACACCTTC
TRBV7-7	few	-	13	TRBJ1-1	CASSLSQNTEAFF	TGTGCTAGCAGCTTAAGCCAGAACACTGAAGCTTTCTTT
TRBV12-3/TRBV12-4	-	-	12	TRBJ1-1	CASSETTNEAFF	TGTGCCAGCAGCGAAACAACCAATGAAGCTTTCTTT
TRBV28	-	-	11	TRBJ1-2	CASGDLYGYTF	TGTGCCAGCGGGGACCTATATGGCTACACCTTC
TRBV9	-	TRBD2	15	TRBJ2-7	CASSVANGGEYEQYF	TGTGCCAGCAGCGTAGCGAATGGGGGGGAATACGAGCAGTACTTC
TRBV7-2	-	TRBD2	15	TRBJ2-1	CASSNSGTSHGEQFF	TGTGCCAGCAGCAACAGCGGGACGTCTCACGGTGAGCAGTTCTTC
TRBV2	-	-	15	TRBJ2-2	CASRGDGSLTGELFF	TGTGCCAGCAGGGGGGACGGATCCCTGACCGGGGAGCTGTTTTTT
TRBV28	-	-	15	TRBJ2-7	CASSLTGLRAYEQYF	TGTGCCAGCAGCCTAACGGGTTTGAGGGCCTACGAGCAGTACTTC
TRBV7-9	once	TRBD2	18	TRBJ2-7	CASSLFPPIAGGPSEQYF	TGTGCCAGCAGCCTTTTCCCCCCCATAGCGGGAGGGCCGTCGGAGCAGTACTTC
TRBV10-1	-	-	13	TRBJ1-1	CASSDTVRTEAFF	TGCGCCAGCAGTGATACGGTGAGGACTGAAGCTTTCTTT
TRBV5-1	-	TRBD2	16	TRBJ2-3	CASSPSSGYYTDTQYF	TGCGCCAGCAGTCCCTCTAGCGGGTATTACACAGATACGCAGTATTTT
TRBV30	-	-	13	TRBJ1-6	CAWTEGSNSPLHF	TGTGCCTGGACGGAGGGCAGTAATTCACCCCTCCACTTT